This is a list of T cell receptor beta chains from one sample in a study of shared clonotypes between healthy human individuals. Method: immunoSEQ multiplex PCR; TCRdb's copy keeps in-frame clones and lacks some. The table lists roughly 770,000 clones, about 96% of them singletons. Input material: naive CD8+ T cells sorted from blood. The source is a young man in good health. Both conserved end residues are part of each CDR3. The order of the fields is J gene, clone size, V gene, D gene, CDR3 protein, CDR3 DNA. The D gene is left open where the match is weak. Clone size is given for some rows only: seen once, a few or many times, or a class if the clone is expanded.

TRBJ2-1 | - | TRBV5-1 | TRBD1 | CASSLRGQGLENEQFF | TGCGCCAGCAGCTTAAGGGGACAGGGGTTGGAGAATGAGCAGTTCTTC
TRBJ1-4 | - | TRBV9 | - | CASGLLATNEKLFF | TGTGCCAGCGGCCTACTTGCAACTAATGAAAAACTGTTTTTT
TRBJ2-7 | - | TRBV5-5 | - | CASRTLWGLYEQYF | TGTGCCAGCCGGACACTCTGGGGTCTTTACGAGCAGTACTTC
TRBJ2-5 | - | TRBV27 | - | CASSLSTSWETQYF | TGTGCCAGCAGTTTATCGACTAGTTGGGAGACCCAGTACTTC
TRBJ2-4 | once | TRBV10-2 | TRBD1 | CASSGPRVGQGRELAKNIQYF | TGCGCCAGCAGTGGCCCCAGGGTAGGACAGGGTCGGGAGCTAGCCAAAAACATTCAGTACTTC
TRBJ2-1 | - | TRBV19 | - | CASSMVAGDGYNEQFF | TGTGCCAGTAGTATGGTCGCCGGGGATGGATACAATGAGCAGTTCTTC
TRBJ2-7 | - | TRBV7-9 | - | CASSLDSMSYEQYF | TGTGCCAGCAGCTTGGATAGCATGTCCTACGAGCAGTACTTC
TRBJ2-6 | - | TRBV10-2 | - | CASSDRGIRSGANVLTF | TGCGCCAGCAGTGACCGGGGAATCAGATCTGGGGCCAACGTCCTGACTTTC
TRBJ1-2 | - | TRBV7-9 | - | CASSLDGGPYGYTF | TGTGCCAGCAGCTTAGATGGGGGGCCCTATGGCTACACCTTC
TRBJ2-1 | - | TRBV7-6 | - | CASSSGTGSYNEQFF | TGTGCCAGCAGTAGTGGGACGGGCTCCTACAATGAGCAGTTCTTC
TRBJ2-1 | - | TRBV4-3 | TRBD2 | CASSQDLKGLAGYNEQFF | TGCGCCAGCAGCCAAGACCTTAAGGGGCTAGCGGGCTACAATGAGCAGTTCTTC
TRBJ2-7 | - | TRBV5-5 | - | CASSSDSSKQYF | TGTGCCAGCAGTTCGGACAGTTCCAAGCAGTACTTC
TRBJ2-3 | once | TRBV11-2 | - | CASSSTPRGGGDTDTQYF | TGTGCCAGCAGCTCCACTCCAAGGGGAGGGGGGGACACAGATACGCAGTATTTT
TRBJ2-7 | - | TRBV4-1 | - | CASSLDLGGFYEQYF | TGCGCCAGCAGCCTAGACTTGGGGGGATTCTACGAGCAGTACTTC
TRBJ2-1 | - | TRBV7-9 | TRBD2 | CASSHGTSVFEQFF | TGTGCCAGCAGCCACGGGACTAGCGTTTTTGAGCAGTTCTTC
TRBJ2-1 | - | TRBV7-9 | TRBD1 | CASSLRQGAVNEQFF | TGTGCCAGCAGCTTAAGACAGGGGGCGGTCAATGAGCAGTTCTTC
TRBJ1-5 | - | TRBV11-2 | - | CASSILGGGNQPQHF | TGTGCCAGCAGCATTCTCGGCGGTGGCAATCAGCCCCAGCATTTT
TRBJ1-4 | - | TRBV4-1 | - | CASSQVQLYEKLFF | TGCGCCAGCAGCCAAGTTCAGCTTTATGAAAAACTGTTTTTT
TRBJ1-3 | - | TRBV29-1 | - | CSAHFSGNTIYF | TGCAGCGCCCATTTCTCTGGAAACACCATATATTTT
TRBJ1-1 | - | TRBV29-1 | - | CSVGDIMNTEAFF | TGCAGCGTAGGAGACATCATGAACACTGAAGCTTTCTTT
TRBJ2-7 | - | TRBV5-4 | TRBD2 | CASNAPREGLWEQYF | TGTGCCAGCAACGCGCCGCGGGAGGGCCTCTGGGAGCAGTACTTC
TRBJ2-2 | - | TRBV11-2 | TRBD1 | CASSFTQGAPIFGELFF | TGTGCCAGCAGCTTTACACAGGGGGCGCCCATATTCGGGGAGCTGTTTTTT
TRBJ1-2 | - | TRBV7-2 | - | CASSLVDSYGYTF | TGTGCCAGCAGCTTAGTAGACAGCTATGGCTACACCTTC
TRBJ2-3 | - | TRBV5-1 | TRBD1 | CASSGQGTDTQYF | TGCGCCAGCAGCGGACAGGGCACAGATACGCAGTATTTT
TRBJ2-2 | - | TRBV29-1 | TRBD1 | CSVAPGQGSGELFF | TGCAGCGTTGCTCCGGGACAGGGTTCCGGGGAGCTGTTTTTT
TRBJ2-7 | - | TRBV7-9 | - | CASSLSGEAYEQYF | TGTGCCAGCAGCTTATCAGGGGAAGCCTACGAGCAGTACTTC
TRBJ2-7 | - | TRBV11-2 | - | CASSPHPSLTGTYEQYF | TGTGCCAGCAGCCCTCACCCGTCCCTGACAGGCACCTACGAGCAGTACTTC
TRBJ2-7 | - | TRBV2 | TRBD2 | CASSGLLALAYEQYF | TGTGCCAGCAGTGGGTTACTAGCGCTAGCCTACGAGCAGTACTTC
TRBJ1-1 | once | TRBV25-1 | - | CASSASDGRFEAFF | TGTGCCAGCAGTGCCAGTGATGGGAGGTTTGAAGCTTTCTTT
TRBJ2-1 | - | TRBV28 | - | CASIRGPPSFNEQFF | TGTGCCAGCATTCGTGGGCCCCCGTCGTTCAATGAGCAGTTCTTC
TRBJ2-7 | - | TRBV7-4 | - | CASSPLAGPYEQYF | TGTGCCAGCAGCCCTTTGGCAGGGCCCTACGAGCAGTACTTC
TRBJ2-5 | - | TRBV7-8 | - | CASSLVETQYF | TGTGCCAGCAGCTTAGTTGAGACCCAGTACTTC
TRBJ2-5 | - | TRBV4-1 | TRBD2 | CASSRLAEQETQYF | TGCGCCAGCAGCCGACTAGCGGAACAAGAGACCCAGTACTTC
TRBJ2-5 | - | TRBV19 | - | CASSWGHQETQYF | TGTGCCAGTAGTTGGGGACATCAAGAGACCCAGTACTTC
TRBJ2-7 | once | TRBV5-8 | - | CASRDSPYEQYF | TGTGCCAGCAGGGACAGTCCCTACGAGCAGTACTTC
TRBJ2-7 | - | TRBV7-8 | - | CASSLGVGENYEQYF | TGTGCCAGCAGCTTAGGGGTTGGCGAGAACTACGAGCAGTACTTC
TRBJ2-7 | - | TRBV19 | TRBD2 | CASNPLGAGANEQYF | TGTGCCAGTAACCCCTTGGGTGCGGGAGCGAACGAGCAGTACTTC
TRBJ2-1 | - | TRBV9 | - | CASSGYGSSYNEQFF | TGTGCCAGCAGTGGATACGGGAGCTCCTACAATGAGCAGTTCTTC
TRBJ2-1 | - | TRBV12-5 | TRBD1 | CASGRTTGGTYNEQFF | TGTGCTAGTGGTCGGACCACAGGGGGCACCTACAATGAGCAGTTCTTC
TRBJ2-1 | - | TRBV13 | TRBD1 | CASSLEVDREPYNEQFF | TGTGCCAGCAGCTTAGAGGTGGACAGGGAACCCTACAATGAGCAGTTCTTC
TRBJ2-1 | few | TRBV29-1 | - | CSVPASGLDNEQFF | TGCAGCGTTCCGGCCAGCGGGTTAGACAATGAGCAGTTCTTC
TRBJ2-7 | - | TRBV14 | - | CASSHVRTDYEQYF | TGTGCCAGCAGCCACGTAAGGACAGACTACGAGCAGTACTTC
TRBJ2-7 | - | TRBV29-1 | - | CSVRTRGTYEQYF | TGCAGCGTGCGAACTAGGGGGACCTACGAGCAGTACTTC
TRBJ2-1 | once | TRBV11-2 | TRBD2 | CASSWRTSGIYNEQFF | TGTGCCAGCAGCTGGCGGACTAGCGGGATATACAATGAGCAGTTCTTC
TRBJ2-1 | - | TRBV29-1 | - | CSVERDANEQFF | TGCAGCGTTGAAAGAGACGCTAATGAGCAGTTCTTC
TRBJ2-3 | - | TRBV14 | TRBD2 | CASSHGTSGYTDTQYF | TGTGCCAGCAGCCACGGGACTAGCGGCTACACAGATACGCAGTATTTT
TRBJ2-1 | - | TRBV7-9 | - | CASRGSSYNEQFF | TGTGCCAGCAGGGGTTCGTCCTACAATGAGCAGTTCTTC
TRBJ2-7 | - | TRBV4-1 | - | CASSQGDFGDYEQYF | TGCGCCAGCAGCCAAGGGGACTTCGGAGACTACGAGCAGTACTTC
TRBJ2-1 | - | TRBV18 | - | CASSPPLGGNEQFF | TGTGCCAGCTCACCACCGTTAGGAGGGAATGAGCAGTTCTTC
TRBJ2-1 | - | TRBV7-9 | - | CASSLIRADDYNEQFF | TGTGCCAGCAGCTTAATCCGAGCGGACGACTACAATGAGCAGTTCTTC
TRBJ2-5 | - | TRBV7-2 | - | CASSLVVYGRGETQYF | TGTGCCAGCAGCTTGGTGGTTTATGGCAGGGGTGAGACCCAGTACTTC
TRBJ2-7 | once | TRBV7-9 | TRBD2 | CASSSKLIGSGHDNEQYF | TGTGCCAGCAGCTCGAAGTTAATTGGTAGCGGGCACGACAACGAGCAGTACTTC